This record covers a single T cell receptor (beta chain). The target of this receptor is not known. No base quality information exists; no much larger clone differs at one position. The data stem from a study of blood T cell repertoires in COVID-19 (TCRdb year 2020). A note on the overall study: Samples covering the acute and convalescent phases of COVID-19 were provided by collaborators in the United States, Italy and Spain. The sample metadata nearly always contained a de-identified subject ID, COVID-19 status, age in years and sex. Where available, HLA class I and class II types were taken from metadata supplied by the sample provider and were not determined by assay-based typing. The samples were drawn from two sources: the first 160 participants of the ongoing ImmuneRACE study, and over 1,000 subjects contributed by 6 global collaborators. The material from the prospective study consisted of cDNA or gDNA derived from T cells, B-cell-depleted T cells, or PBMCs. The repertoires were released in a freely available public database intended as a resource for research on the immune response to SARS-CoV-2. The dataset comprised deeply sampled blood TCRbeta repertoires from subjects exposed to, actively infected with, or recovered from COVID-19.

Whole blood was collected in K2EDTA tubes by collaborating institutions according to the institutions' own protocols. Collaborator samples were shipped for TCRbeta analysis as frozen whole blood, isolated PBMCs, or DNA extracted from either sample type. The CDR3 runs 14 amino acids, cysteine and phenylalanine included. Just the 42-base CDR3 DNA is kept, in frame starting at base 1. CDR1 is given as KGHSH and CDR2 as LQKENI, both from the germline V gene. V is cut by 6 bases and J by 3 bases, and the space between the germline ends is 11 bases. The immunoSEQ Assay, a bias-controlled multiplex PCR, was used to amplify TCRbeta CDR3 regions from genomic DNA. The authors' pipeline ran thus. The number of nucleated cells in each sample was estimated from the amplification of reference gene primers within the assay. To quantify the absolute abundance of each unique TCRbeta CDR3 rearrangement, sequence reads were collapsed and filtered. For each sample, productive Simpson clonality was calculated as the square root of Simpson's diversity index across productive rearrangements. TCRdb retrieved this table from immuneACCESS and kept in-frame rearrangements only. Not all clones are present; in checked studies, unresolved V genes account for under half, and no reason is known for the remainder. Clonal size and the V and J genes are those of that table, whereas D and trimming came from the DNA. This sample is represented by around 200,000 clones; about 85% of them were singletons. Less than 5.5% of the sample comes from the top ten.

The study at large found these results: The amount of clinical and demographic metadata varied by source and participant and was provided uncurated.

The V and J genes are TRBV18 and TRBJ2-2; the D region possibly corresponds to TRBD1 (5 bases align). This TCR came from an elderly woman with acute or convalescent COVID-19. The sequenced sample was peripheral blood. The sequenced DNA: TGTGCCAGCTCTGACCAGGGCGACACCGGGGAGCTGTTTTTT. It is translated as CASSDQGDTGELFF. Where the CDR3 stops, the reference TRBV18 and TRBJ2-2 genes take over; the full variable domain is NAGVMQNPRHLVRRRGQEARLRCSPMKGHSHVYWYRQLPEEGLKFMVYLQKENIIDESGMPKERFSAEFPKEGPSILRIQQVVRGDSAAYFCASSDQGDTGELFFGEGSRLTVL.